This record concerns one T cell receptor (beta chain) sequence. Its antigen is not yet known. A much larger clone differs by one base, so this may be a read error. These data belong to a study of T cells after yellow fever vaccination (dated by TCRdb to between 2019 and 2020). About the study as a whole: Libraries from fractions with low cell numbers were prepared with the SMART-Seq v4 Ultra Low Input RNA kit. To follow T-cell clones before and after primary and booster YFV17D yellow fever vaccination, bulk TCR alpha and beta repertoires were sequenced over time. Two healthy male donors, one aged 18 to 30 and one aged 30 to 40 years, made up the cohort. Blood was collected at multiple timepoints before and after primary and secondary immunization, and bulk PBMC replicates and cell subsets were isolated.

The germline V and J ends show losses of 1 base and 2 bases respectively, and no gene match explains 2 bases of the junction. Inclusive of the bounding cysteine and phenylalanine, the CDR3 is 17 residues long. The entry retains the CDR3 DNA only, 51 bases that are in frame from base 1. In the germline V gene, CDR1 corresponds to LGHNA and CDR2 to YNFKEQ. Synthesis of TCR cDNA relied on 5'RACE template switching, a step that introduced a universal primer site along with unique molecular identifiers. cDNA synthesis was primed from both the TCR alpha and TCR beta constant segments. Two PCR steps were used to amplify libraries, with sample barcodes and sequencing adapters being added in the second step. Libraries were sequenced on Illumina HiSeq 2500 (2x100 bp) or NovaSeq (2x150 bp). Regarding the original processing steps: MIGEC handled demultiplexing of reads and collapsing into UMI consensus sequences, while MiXCR performed V(D)J alignment. Vaccine-responding clonotypes were identified with edgeR using replicate PBMC samples, with FDR below 0.01 and a log2 fold change above 5 up to day 15 being required. Each bulk clonotype was labeled CD4 or CD8 based on which sequenced repertoire, CD4 or CD8, contained the clonotype at higher abundance. TCRdb redid the processing of the public reads, applying fastp at Q25 and MiXCR, and retained in-frame beta chains. A single entry per CDR3 protein holds the most common genes and DNA from its merged rows. The V and J calls and clone size are TCRdb's, not the authors'. A total of more than 110,000 distinct CDR3 sequences appear in this sample, approximately 6.6% of them only once. The top ten clonotypes cover over 0.55% of the sample.

Study-wide conclusions, independent of this receptor: Most clones expanded after primary vaccination were re-detected after the booster (around 96% of CD4 and more than 70% of CD8), suggesting broad memory maintenance. FACS-sorted repertoires could contain abundant contaminating clonotypes from the bulk population, so computational filtering was required. The secondary T-cell response was weaker than the primary response but faster, peaking on day 5 instead of day 15. The study included only two donors, which limits how far the findings can be generalized. A small share of clonotypes was detected in both CD4 and CD8 compartments, with the overlap likely arising from convergent recombination.

The meaning of the sample's treatment or condition label: live attenuated yellow fever vaccine strain. PBMCs were isolated from peripheral blood using a standard Ficoll-Paque protocol. CD4 and CD8 T-cell fractions were isolated with Dynabeads CD4 and CD8 positive selection kits. RNA was extracted with TriZol from bulk PBMCs, CD4 and CD8 fractions, and dextramer-positive and dextramer-negative fractions. The chain was built from TRBV4-2 and TRBJ2-1; 13 bases in between match TRBD2. The input for sequencing was CD4+ T cells sorted from PBMCs, taken 10 days after the yellow fever booster vaccination. The receptor was derived from a man aged 30 to 45 who received the YFV17D yellow fever vaccine. The CDR3 protein sequence reads: CASSQGTSGSTYNEQFF. The base sequence is TGTGCCAGCAGCCAAGGGACTAGCGGGAGCACCTACAATGAGCAGTTCTTC.